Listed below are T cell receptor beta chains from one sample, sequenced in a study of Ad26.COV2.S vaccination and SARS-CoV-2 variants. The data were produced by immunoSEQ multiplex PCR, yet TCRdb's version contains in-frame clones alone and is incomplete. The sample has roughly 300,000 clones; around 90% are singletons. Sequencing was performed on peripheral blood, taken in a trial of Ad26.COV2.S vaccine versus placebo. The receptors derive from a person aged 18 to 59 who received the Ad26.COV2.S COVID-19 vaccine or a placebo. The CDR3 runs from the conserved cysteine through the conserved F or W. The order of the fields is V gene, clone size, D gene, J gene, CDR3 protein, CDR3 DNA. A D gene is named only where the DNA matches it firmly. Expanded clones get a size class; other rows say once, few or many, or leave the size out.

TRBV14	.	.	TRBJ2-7	CASSQAFQGIEQYF	TGTGCCAGCAGCCAAGCATTCCAGGGTATCGAGCAGTACTTC
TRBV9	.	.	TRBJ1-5	CASSPDPTGINQPQHF	TGTGCCAGCAGCCCCGATCCTACAGGGATCAATCAGCCCCAGCATTTT
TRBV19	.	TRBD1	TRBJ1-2	CASSIGQGAPGYTF	TGTGCCAGTAGTATCGGACAGGGGGCGCCCGGCTACACCTTC
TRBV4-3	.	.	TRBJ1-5	CASSQGDQPQHF	TGCGCCAGCAGCCAGGGGGATCAGCCCCAGCATTTT
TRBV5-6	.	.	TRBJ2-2	CASSFVGRNTGELFF	TGTGCCAGCAGCTTTGTGGGGCGCAACACCGGGGAGCTGTTTTTT
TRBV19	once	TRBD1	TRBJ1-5	CAGHLDRDQPQHF	TGTGCCGGGCATTTGGACAGGGATCAGCCCCAGCATTTT
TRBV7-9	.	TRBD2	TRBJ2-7	CASSLTGGGPHEQYF	TGTGCCAGCAGCTTAACGGGGGGAGGGCCCCACGAGCAGTACTTC
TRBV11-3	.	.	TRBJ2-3	CASSTGTSPTDTQYF	TGTGCCAGCAGCACCGGGACCAGCCCCACAGATACGCAGTATTTT
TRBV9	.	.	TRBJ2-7	CASSVGGGTSYEQYF	TGTGCCAGCAGCGTAGGGGGAGGGACATCCTACGAGCAGTACTTC
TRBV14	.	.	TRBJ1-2	CASSQDLGVINYGYTF	TGTGCCAGCAGCCAAGATTTGGGGGTGATTAACTATGGCTACACCTTC
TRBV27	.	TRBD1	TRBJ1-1	CASSLGTGTGGFSKAFF	TGTGCCAGCAGTTTAGGTACCGGGACAGGTGGGTTCTCAAAAGCTTTCTTT
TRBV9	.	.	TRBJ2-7	CASSVHYTTYEQYF	TGTGCCAGCAGCGTACACTACACAACCTACGAGCAGTACTTC
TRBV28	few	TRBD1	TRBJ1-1	CASRGGGQVRVAFF	TGTGCCAGCAGGGGGGGAGGACAGGTACGGGTAGCTTTCTTT
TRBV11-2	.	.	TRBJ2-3	CASSLRSHFTDTQYF	TGTGCCAGCAGCTTACGTTCGCATTTCACAGATACGCAGTATTTT
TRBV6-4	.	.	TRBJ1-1	CASRERHRMNTEAFF	TGTGCCAGCAGAGAGAGACACAGGATGAACACTGAAGCTTTCTTT
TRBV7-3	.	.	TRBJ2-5	CASSPQLGGQETQYF	TGTGCCAGCAGCCCCCAGTTGGGCGGCCAAGAGACCCAGTACTTC
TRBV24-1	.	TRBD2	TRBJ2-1	CATSDRSGGDYNEQFF	TGTGCCACCAGTGATCGCAGCGGGGGGGATTACAATGAGCAGTTCTTC
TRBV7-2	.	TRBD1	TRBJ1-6	CASSLGRTGDGSPLHF	TGTGCCAGCAGCTTAGGTCGGACAGGGGATGGTTCACCCCTCCACTTT
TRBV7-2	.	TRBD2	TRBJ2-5	CASSSAGAGVAETQYF	TGTGCCAGCAGCTCCGCTGGAGCGGGAGTAGCAGAGACCCAGTACTTC
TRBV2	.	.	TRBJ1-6	CASSMRQPSSYNSPLHF	TGTGCCAGCAGTATGCGACAGCCCAGCTCCTATAATTCACCCCTCCACTTT
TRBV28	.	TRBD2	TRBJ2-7	CASRLLAGREQYF	TGTGCCAGCAGATTACTAGCGGGAAGAGAGCAGTACTTC
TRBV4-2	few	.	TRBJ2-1	CASSRSLPVKSSYNEQFF	TGTGCCAGCAGCCGAAGTTTGCCCGTAAAGAGCTCCTACAATGAGCAGTTCTTC
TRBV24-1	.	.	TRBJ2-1	CATGSGLLNEQFF	TGTGCCACTGGGTCAGGGTTACTCAATGAGCAGTTCTTC
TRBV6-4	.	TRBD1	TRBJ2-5	CASSNKRGQETQYF	TGTGCCAGCAGTAATAAAAGGGGGCAGGAGACCCAGTACTTC
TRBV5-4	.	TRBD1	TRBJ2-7	CASSVSRDRPSYEQYF	TGTGCCAGCAGCGTCAGCCGGGACAGACCCTCCTACGAGCAGTACTTC
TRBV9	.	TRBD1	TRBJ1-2	CASSPRDRANYGYTF	TGTGCCAGCAGCCCCCGGGACAGAGCTAACTATGGCTACACCTTC
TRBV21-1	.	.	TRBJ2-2	CASSKRQLKRTENTGELFF	TGTGCCAGCAGCAAACGACAGTTAAAGAGGACAGAGAACACCGGGGAGCTGTTTTTT
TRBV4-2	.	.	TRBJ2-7	CASSQDTGTGDWEQYF	TGTGCCAGCAGCCAGGATACCGGGACGGGTGACTGGGAGCAGTACTTC
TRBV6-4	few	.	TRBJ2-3	CASSALSSGGEGTDTQYF	TGTGCCAGCAGTGCCCTATCAAGCGGAGGTGAAGGCACAGATACGCAGTATTTT
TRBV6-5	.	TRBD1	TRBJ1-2	CASSPQGAHGYTF	TGTGCCAGCAGTCCTCAGGGGGCGCATGGCTACACCTTC
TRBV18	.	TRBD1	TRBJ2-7	CASSPPTGGNEQYF	TGTGCCAGCTCACCACCGACAGGGGGCAACGAGCAGTACTTC
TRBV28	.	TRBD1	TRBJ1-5	CASSLFGQGVRQPQHF	TGTGCCAGCAGTTTATTTGGACAGGGGGTTAGGCAGCCCCAGCATTTT
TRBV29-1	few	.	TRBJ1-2	CSVPGLLDYGYTF	TGCAGCGTTCCGGGCCTGCTAGACTATGGCTACACCTTC
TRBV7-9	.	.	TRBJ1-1	CASSSRANTQTEAFF	TGTGCCAGCAGCTCCCGGGCCAACACGCAGACTGAAGCTTTCTTT
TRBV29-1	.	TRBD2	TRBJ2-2	CSVARTSGTNTGELFF	TGCAGCGTTGCTAGGACTAGCGGGACGAACACCGGGGAGCTGTTTTTT
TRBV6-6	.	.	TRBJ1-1	CASSQKKMNTEAFF	TGTGCCAGCAGCCAGAAGAAGATGAACACTGAAGCTTTCTTT
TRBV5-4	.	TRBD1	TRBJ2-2	CASSRGRQGLHTGELFF	TGTGCCAGCAGCCGCGGCCGACAGGGCTTGCACACCGGGGAGCTGTTTTTT
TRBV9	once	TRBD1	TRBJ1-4	CASSLQGGTNEKLFF	TGTGCCAGCAGCTTACAGGGGGGGACTAATGAAAAACTGTTTTTT
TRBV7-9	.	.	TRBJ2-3	CASSRTETDTQYF	TGTGCCAGCTCCCGGACAGAAACAGATACGCAGTATTTT
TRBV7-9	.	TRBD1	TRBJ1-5	CASSLGDRINQPQHF	TGTGCCAGCAGCTTGGGGGACAGAATCAATCAGCCCCAGCATTTT